This TCR beta chain originates from a study of blood T cell repertoires in COVID-19. Only in-frame clones appear in the TCRdb table, and some are missing; sequencing was by immunoSEQ multiplex PCR. In the table there are approximately 150,000 clones, over 85% of which are singletons. The J segment lost 1 base and the V segment lost 6 bases, leaving 8 bases of the junction unmatched. The CDR3 is 15 amino acids. The germline gives CDR1 LNHDA, CDR2 SQIVND (reference sequence). The receptor's source is a human donor in a cohort sampled during active COVID-19. Material for sequencing was peripheral blood. The chain uses TRBV19 and TRBJ1-1, with 7 bases identical to TRBD1. The CDR3 region has the DNA TGTGCCAGTAGGACTCGGACAGGACCGAACACTGAAGCTTTCTTT. Protein sequence: CASRTRTGPNTEAFF.